This T cell receptor beta chain was profiled in a study of CXCR3-negative and CXCR3-positive naive CD8 T cells. Study background: Each library held about 1.5 +/- 0.3 million TRB reads, roughly 150 million in total.

Turning to this clonotype: Its target is unknown.

Study results and caveats: TRB CDR3s of CXCR3-positive naive cells were more hydrophobic than those of CXCR3-negative naive cells.

The TRB cDNA libraries were prepared by 5' RACE with UMI labels. After re-calling the 5' RACE reads, TCRdb lists one entry per CDR3 protein, DNA absent. In all, the sample yields 100,000 to 150,000 distinct CDR3 sequences. A CD45RO-CCR7+CD27+CD95- phenotype identified naive CD8+ T cells. The CDR3 spans 16 residues. Germline CDR1 is ENHRY and CDR2 is SYGVKD. The sequenced sample was naive CXCR3- CD8+ T cells from blood. Stated subset: CD45RO-CCR7+CD27+CD95- naive CD8+ T cells lacking CXCR3 (TNR3-). The chain joins TRBV10-3 to TRBJ2-7; TCRdb's D call of TRBD1 is untestable without DNA. The sequence derives from a human donor in good health. Some clones in this sample may be carry-over from other donors' samples. The CDR3 protein is CAISEPRGIQTYEQYF.